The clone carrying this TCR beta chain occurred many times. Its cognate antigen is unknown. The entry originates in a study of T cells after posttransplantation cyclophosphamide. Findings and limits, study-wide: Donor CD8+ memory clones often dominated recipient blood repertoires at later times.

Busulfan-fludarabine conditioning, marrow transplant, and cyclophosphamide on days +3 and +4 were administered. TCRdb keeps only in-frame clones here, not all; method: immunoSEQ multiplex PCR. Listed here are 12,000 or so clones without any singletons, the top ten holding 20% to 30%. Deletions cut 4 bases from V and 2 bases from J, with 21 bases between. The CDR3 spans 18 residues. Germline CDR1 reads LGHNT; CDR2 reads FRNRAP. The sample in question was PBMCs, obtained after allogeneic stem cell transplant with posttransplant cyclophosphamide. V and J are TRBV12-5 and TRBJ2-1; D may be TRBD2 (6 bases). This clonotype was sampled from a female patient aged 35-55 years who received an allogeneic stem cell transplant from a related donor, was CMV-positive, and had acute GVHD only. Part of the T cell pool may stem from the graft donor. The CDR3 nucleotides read TGTGCTAGTGGTTCCACGGTAATCCTGAGACTAGCCTACAATGAGCAGTTCTTC. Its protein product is CASGSTVILRLAYNEQFF.